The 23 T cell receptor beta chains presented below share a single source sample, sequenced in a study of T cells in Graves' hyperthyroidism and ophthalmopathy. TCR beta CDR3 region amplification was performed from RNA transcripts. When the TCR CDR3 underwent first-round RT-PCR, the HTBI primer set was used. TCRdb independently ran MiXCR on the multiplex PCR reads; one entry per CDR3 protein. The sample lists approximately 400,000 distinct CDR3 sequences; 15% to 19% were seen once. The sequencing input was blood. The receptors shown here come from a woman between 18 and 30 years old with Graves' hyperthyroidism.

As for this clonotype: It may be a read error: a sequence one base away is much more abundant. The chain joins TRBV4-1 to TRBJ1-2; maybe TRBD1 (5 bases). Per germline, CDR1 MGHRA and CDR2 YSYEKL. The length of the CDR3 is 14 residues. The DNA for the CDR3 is TGCGCCAGCAGCCAAGATAACGAAGGGAGGGGCTGCACCTTC. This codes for CASSQDNEGRGCTF.

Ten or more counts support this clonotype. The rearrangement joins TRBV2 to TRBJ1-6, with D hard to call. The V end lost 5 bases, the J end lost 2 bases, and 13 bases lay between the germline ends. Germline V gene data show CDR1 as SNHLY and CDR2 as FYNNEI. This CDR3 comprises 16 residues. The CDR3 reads CASSLLNPTYNSPLHF. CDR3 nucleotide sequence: TGTGCCAGCAGTCTATTGAACCCAACCTATAATTCACCCCTCCACTTT.

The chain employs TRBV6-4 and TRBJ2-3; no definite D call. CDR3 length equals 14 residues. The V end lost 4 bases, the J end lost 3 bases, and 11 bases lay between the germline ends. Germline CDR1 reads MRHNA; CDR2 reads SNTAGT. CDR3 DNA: TGTGCCAGCAGTGCCACTTTGGGGACAGATACGCAGTATTTT. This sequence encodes CASSATLGTDTQYF.

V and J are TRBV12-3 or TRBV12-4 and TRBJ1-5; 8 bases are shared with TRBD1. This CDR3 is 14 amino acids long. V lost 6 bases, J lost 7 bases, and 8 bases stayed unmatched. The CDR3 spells CASRGDRPGQPQHF. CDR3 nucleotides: TGTGCCAGCAGGGGGGACAGGCCGGGCCAGCCCCAGCATTTT.

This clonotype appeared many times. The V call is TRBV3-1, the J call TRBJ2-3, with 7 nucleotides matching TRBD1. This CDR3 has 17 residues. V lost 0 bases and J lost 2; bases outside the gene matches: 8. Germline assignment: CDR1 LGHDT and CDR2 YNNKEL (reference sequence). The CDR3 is CASSQDSGQIITDTQYF. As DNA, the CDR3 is TGTGCCAGCAGCCAAGATTCGGGACAGATCATCACAGATACGCAGTATTTT.

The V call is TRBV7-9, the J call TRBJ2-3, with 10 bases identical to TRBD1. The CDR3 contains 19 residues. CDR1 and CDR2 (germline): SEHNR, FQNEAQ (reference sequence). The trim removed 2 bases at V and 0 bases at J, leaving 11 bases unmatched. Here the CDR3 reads CASSLPWATGGGSTDTQYF. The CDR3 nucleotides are TGTGCCAGCAGCTTACCCTGGGCGACAGGGGGCGGGAGCACAGATACGCAGTATTTT.

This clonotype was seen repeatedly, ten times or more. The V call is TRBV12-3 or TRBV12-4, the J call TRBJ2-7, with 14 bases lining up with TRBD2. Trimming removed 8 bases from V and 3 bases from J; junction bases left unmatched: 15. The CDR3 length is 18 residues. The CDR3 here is CASSLGEGLAGGNYEQYF. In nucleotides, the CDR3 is TGTGCCAGCTCCCTCGGAGAAGGACTAGCGGGGGGAAACTACGAGCAGTACTTC.

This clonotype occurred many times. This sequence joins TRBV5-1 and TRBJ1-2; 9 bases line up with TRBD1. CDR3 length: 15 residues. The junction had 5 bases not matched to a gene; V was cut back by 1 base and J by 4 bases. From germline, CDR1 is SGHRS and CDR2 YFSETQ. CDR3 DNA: TGCGCCAGCAGCTTGCGGACAGGGGATCCCTATGGCTACACCTTC. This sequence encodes CASSLRTGDPYGYTF. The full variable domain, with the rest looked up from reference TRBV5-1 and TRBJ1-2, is KAGVTQTPRYLIKTRGQQVTLSCSPISGHRSVSWYQQTPGQGLQFLFEYFSETQRNKGNFPGRFSGRQFSNSRSEMNVSTLELGDSALYLCASSLRTGDPYGYTFGSGTRLTVV.

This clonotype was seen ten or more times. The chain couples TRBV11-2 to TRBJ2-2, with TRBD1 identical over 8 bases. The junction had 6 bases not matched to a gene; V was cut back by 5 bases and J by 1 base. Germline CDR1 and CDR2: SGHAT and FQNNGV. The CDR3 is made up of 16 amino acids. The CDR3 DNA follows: TGTGCCAGCAGCCGATACGACAGGGGGAACACCGGGGAGCTGTTTTTT. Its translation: CASSRYDRGNTGELFF.

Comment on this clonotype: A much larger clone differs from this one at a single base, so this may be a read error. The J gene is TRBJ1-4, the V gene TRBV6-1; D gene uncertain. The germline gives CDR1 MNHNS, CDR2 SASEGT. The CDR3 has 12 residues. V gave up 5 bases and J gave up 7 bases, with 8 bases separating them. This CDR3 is CASSNYPEKLFF. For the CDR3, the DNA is TGTGCCAGCAGTAACTACCCTGAAAAACTGTTTTTT.

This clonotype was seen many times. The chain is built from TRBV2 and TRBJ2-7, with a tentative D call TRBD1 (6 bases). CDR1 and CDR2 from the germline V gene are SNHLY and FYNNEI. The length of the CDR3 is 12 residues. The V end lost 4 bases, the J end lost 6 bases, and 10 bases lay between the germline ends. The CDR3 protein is CASSGRGGEQYF. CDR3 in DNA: TGTGCCAGCAGTGGACGAGGGGGCGAGCAGTACTTC.

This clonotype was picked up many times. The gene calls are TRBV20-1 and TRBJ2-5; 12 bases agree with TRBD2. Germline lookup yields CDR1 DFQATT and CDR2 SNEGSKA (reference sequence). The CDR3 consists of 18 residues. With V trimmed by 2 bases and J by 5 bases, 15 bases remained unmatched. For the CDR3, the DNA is TGCAGTGCTAGACCCGAGGGGCTAGCGGGAGGGAGGTGGGAGACCCAGTACTTC. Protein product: CSARPEGLAGGRWETQYF.

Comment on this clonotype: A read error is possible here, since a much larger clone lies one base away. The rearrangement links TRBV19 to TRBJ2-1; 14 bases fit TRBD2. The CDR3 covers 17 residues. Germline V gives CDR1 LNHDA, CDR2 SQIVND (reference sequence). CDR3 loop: CASSIPTSGGAYNGQFF. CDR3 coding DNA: TGTGCCAGTAGTATCCCGACTAGCGGGGGGGCCTACAATGGGCAGTTCTTC.

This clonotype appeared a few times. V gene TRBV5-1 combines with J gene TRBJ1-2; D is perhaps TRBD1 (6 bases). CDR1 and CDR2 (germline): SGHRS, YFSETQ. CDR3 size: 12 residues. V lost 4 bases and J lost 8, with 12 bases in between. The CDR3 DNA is TGCGCCAGCAGCCTGGGACACCTCGGCTACACCTTC. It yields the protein CASSLGHLGYTF.

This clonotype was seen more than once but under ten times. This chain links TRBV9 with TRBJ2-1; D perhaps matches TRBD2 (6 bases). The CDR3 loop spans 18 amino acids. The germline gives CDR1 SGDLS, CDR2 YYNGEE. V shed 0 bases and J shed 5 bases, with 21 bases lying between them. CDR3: CASSVGGAWAHPHNEQFF. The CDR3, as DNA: TGTGCCAGCAGCGTAGGCGGGGCGTGGGCCCACCCCCACAATGAGCAGTTCTTC.

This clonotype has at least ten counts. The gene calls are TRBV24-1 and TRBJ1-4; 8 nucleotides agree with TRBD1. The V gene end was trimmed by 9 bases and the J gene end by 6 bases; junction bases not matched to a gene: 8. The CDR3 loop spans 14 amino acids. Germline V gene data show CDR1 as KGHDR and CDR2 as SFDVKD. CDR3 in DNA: TGTGCCACCGTCCAGGGGGCACCAGATGAAAAACTGTTTTTT. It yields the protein CATVQGAPDEKLFF.

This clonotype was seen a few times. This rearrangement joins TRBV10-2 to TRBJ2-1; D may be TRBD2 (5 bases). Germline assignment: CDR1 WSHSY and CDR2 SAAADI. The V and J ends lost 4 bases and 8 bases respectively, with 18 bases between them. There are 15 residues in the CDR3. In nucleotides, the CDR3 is TGCGCCAGCAGTGGTGGGCGACACCCCGGGGATGAGCAGTTCTTC. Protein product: CASSGGRHPGDEQFF.

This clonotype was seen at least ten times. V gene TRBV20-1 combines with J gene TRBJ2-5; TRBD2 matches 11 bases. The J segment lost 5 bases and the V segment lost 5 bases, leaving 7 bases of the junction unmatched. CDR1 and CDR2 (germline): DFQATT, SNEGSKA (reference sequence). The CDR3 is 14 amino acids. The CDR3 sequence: CSALAGGPSETQYF. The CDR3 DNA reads TGCAGTGCTTTAGCGGGAGGGCCCTCTGAGACCCAGTACTTC.

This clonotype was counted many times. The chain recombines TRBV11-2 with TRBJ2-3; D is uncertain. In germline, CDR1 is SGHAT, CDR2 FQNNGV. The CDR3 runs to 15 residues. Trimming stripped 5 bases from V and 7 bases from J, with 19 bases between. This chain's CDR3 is CASSPIRTIGNTQYF. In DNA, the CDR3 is TGTGCCAGCAGCCCAATCAGGACCATTGGGAATACGCAGTATTTT.

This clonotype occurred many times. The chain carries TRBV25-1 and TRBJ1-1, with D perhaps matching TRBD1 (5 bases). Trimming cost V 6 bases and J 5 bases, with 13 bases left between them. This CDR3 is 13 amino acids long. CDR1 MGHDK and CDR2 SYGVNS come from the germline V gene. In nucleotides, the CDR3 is TGTGCCAGCAGAGCAGGGTTGGTGACTGAAGCTTTCTTT. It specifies CASRAGLVTEAFF.

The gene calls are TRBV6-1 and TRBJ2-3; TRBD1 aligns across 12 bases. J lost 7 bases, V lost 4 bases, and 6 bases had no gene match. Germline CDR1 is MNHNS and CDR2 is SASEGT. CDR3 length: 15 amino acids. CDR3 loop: CASSVGTGGRNTQYF. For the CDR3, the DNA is TGTGCCAGCAGTGTAGGGACAGGGGGCAGGAATACGCAGTATTTT.

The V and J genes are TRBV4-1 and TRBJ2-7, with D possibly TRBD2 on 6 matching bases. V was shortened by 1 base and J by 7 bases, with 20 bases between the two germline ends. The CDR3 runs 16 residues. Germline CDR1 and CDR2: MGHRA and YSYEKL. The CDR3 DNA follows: TGCGCCAGCAGCCAAGGGGGCCTAGCGACCGGTGGGGAGCAGTACTTC. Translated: CASSQGGLATGGEQYF.

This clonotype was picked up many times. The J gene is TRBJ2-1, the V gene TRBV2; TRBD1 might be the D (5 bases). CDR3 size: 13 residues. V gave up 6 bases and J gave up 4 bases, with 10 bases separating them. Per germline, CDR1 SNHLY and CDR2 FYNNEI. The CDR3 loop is CASSDRAYNEQFF. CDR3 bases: TGTGCCAGCAGCGACAGAGCTTACAATGAGCAGTTCTTC.